Each of the 16 T cell receptor beta chains below was sequenced from the same sample in a study of glioma-infiltrating T cells. Amplification of TCR alpha and beta CDR3 regions from RNA used iRepertoire nested multiplex PCR. TCRdb ran MiXCR on the multiplex PCR reads and lists one entry per CDR3 protein. In the table there are roughly 120,000 distinct CDR3 sequences, approximately 26% of which are singletons. The sequencing input was glioma tissue, nonneoplastic brain tissue, or PBMCs (not recorded which). These receptors were taken from a human donor with low-grade glioma or glioblastoma, undergoing nonglioma brain surgery, or in good health (not recorded which).

This clonotype occurred many times. V gene TRBV9 combines with J gene TRBJ2-5; D is possibly TRBD2 (5 bases). Germline CDR1 is SGDLS and CDR2 is YYNGEE. CDR3 length: 12 amino acids. V lost 0 bases, J lost 5 bases, and 5 bases lay in between. The CDR3 loop reads CASSVGEETQYF. The CDR3 bases are TGTGCCAGCAGCGTAGGGGAGGAGACCCAGTACTTC.

The genes are TRBV4-3 and TRBJ1-3; TRBD1 matches at 8 bases. V trimming: 5 bases; J trimming: 4 bases; junction bases outside the gene matches: 7. Germline CDR1 reads LGHNA; CDR2 reads YSLEER. The CDR3 is 15 amino acids. CDR3 residues: CASSYDRGGGNTIYF. Written as DNA, the CDR3 is TGCGCCAGCAGCTATGACAGGGGAGGAGGAAACACCATATATTTT.

This clonotype was observed at least ten times. The chain combines TRBV12-3 or TRBV12-4 with TRBJ1-1; D is unclear. The CDR3 has 14 residues. V lost 6 bases, J lost 1 base, and 12 bases lay in between. The CDR3 region is CASRPKGRNTEAFF. The CDR3 nucleotides read TGTGCCAGCAGACCCAAAGGCAGGAACACTGAAGCTTTCTTT.

This clonotype was counted at least ten times. The chain employs TRBV7-6 and TRBJ2-1; TRBD2 aligns across 11 bases. The CDR3 runs 15 residues. Germline V gene sequence: CDR1 SGHVS, CDR2 FNYEAQ. Trimming cost V 3 bases and J 7 bases; bases outside gene matches: 5. Here the CDR3 DNA reads TGTGCCAGCAGCTTTAGCGGGGGGGCGTCTAATGAGCAGTTCTTC. It specifies CASSFSGGASNEQFF.

This clonotype was observed at least ten times. The genes are TRBV20-1 and TRBJ2-7; 8 bases are a match to TRBD2. The CDR3 extends over 16 amino acids. The V gene end was trimmed by 7 bases and the J gene end by 0 bases; junction bases not matched to a gene: 14. Germline V gene lookup returns CDR1 DFQATT and CDR2 SNEGSKA (reference sequence). DNA of the CDR3: TGCAGTGTCCTCGGTAGGAGCGGGGGCCTCTCCTACGAGCAGTACTTC. It translates to CSVLGRSGGLSYEQYF.

The chain combines TRBV29-1 with TRBJ2-1, with D tentatively TRBD1 (5 bases). This CDR3 region has 16 residues. Looked up from germline, CDR1 is SQVTM and CDR2 is ANQGSEA. V lost 6 bases to trimming and J lost 4 bases, with 22 bases between them. CDR3 sequence reads: CSVGPFLVEIYNEQFF. The CDR3 coding sequence is TGCAGCGTGGGGCCCTTCCTAGTGGAAATTTACAATGAGCAGTTCTTC.

As for this clonotype: This clone may be a read error of a much larger clone one base away. V is TRBV14 and J is TRBJ2-7; possible D gene TRBD2, 6 bases. The CDR3 consists of 15 residues. V was pared by 3 bases and J by 1 base, with 13 bases between. Germline CDR1 reads SGHDN; CDR2 reads FVKESK. The CDR3 bases are TGTGCCAGCAGCCAGCCGGGAGACAGTTCCTACGAGCAGTACTTC. Its translation: CASSQPGDSSYEQYF.

This clonotype was observed at least ten times. V and J are TRBV7-9 and TRBJ2-1; D is undetermined. V lost 0 bases and J lost 0, with 15 bases in between. The CDR3 contains 18 residues. Germline-derived CDR1 and CDR2 are SEHNR and FQNEAQ (reference sequence). CDR3 sequence: CASSLAAPGLSSYNEQFF. DNA for the CDR3: TGTGCCAGCAGCTTAGCGGCCCCTGGCCTGAGCTCCTACAATGAGCAGTTCTTC.

This clonotype occurred many times. The chain is built from TRBV12-5 and TRBJ2-7; D perhaps matches TRBD1 (5 bases). Trimming removed 0 bases at V and 6 bases at J, with 12 bases between. The germline V gene has CDR1 LGHNT and CDR2 FRNRAP. The CDR3 runs to 14 residues. The CDR3 region is CASGLVGQGLEQYF. The CDR3 region has the DNA TGTGCTAGTGGTTTGGTAGGCCAGGGTCTCGAGCAGTACTTC.

This clonotype was observed many times. The DNA of the CDR3 is TGTGCCAGCAGCCGAGGGAGGAACTACAATGAGCAGTTCTTC. It translates to CASSRGRNYNEQFF. The gene calls are TRBV6-1 and TRBJ2-1, with D possibly TRBD2 on 6 matching bases. Germline V gene sequence: CDR1 MNHNS, CDR2 SASEGT. The CDR3 has 14 amino acids. V was cut by 6 bases and J by 3 bases, with 12 bases left in between.

This clonotype was seen repeatedly, ten times or more. The chain carries TRBV10-3 and TRBJ2-3, with 11 bases identical to TRBD2. V shed 2 bases, J shed 0 bases, and the junction held 4 bases outside the gene matches. There are 17 residues in the CDR3. Germline values: CDR1 ENHRY, CDR2 SYGVKD. This CDR3 reads CAISERLAGSSTDTQYF. DNA of the CDR3: TGTGCCATCAGTGAGAGACTAGCGGGGTCTAGCACAGATACGCAGTATTTT.

This clonotype was seen many times. The rearrangement links TRBV4-1 to TRBJ1-1, with 8 bases aligning to TRBD1. The CDR3 is 14 amino acids. The germline gives CDR1 MGHRA, CDR2 YSYEKL. After removal of 2 bases from V and 6 bases from J, the junction contained 5 bases not matched to a gene. CDR3 in amino acids: CASSQNRGIAEAFF. The CDR3 bases are TGCGCCAGCAGCCAAAACAGGGGGATTGCTGAAGCTTTCTTT.

This clonotype was seen repeatedly, ten times or more. The CDR3 nucleotides read TGTGCCAGCTCACCTCTCCGGAGGGAAAAACTGTTTTTT. It specifies CASSPLRREKLFF. This chain links TRBV18 with TRBJ1-4; D unresolved. The CDR3 consists of 13 residues. From germline, CDR1 is KGHSH and CDR2 LQKENI. Between the trimmed V and J ends, which lost 3 bases and 8 bases, there was a span of 10 bases.

This clonotype was counted many times. The genes are TRBV10-3 and TRBJ2-3; unclear D gene. The V end was cut by 2 bases, the J end by 6 bases, with 3 bases between. This CDR3 has 11 amino acids. Germline CDR1 is ENHRY and CDR2 is SYGVKD. The CDR3 DNA reads TGTGCCATCAGTGAGCAGGATACGCAGTATTTT. This translates into CAISEQDTQYF.

This clonotype was found many times. This chain uses TRBV28 with TRBJ2-3; 7 bases agree with TRBD1. The CDR3 is 15 amino acids. V shed 6 bases, J shed 2 bases, and the junction held 8 bases outside the gene matches. The germline CDR1 and CDR2 sequences are MDHEN and SYDVKM. DNA for the CDR3: TGTGCCAGCAGAGATCGGGACAGCTACACAGATACGCAGTATTTT. The encoded protein is CASRDRDSYTDTQYF.

This clonotype occurred many times. This chain links TRBV5-1 with TRBJ2-1, with D possibly being TRBD1 (6 bases). The CDR3 loop spans 14 amino acids. The V and J ends lost 4 bases and 3 bases respectively, with 11 bases between them. Per germline, CDR1 SGHRS and CDR2 YFSETQ. The DNA of the CDR3 is TGCGCCAGCAGCGCCATGGACAGCTACAATGAGCAGTTCTTC. It specifies CASSAMDSYNEQFF. The complete variable domain, with remaining parts taken from reference TRBV5-1 and TRBJ2-1, reads KAGVTQTPRYLIKTRGQQVTLSCSPISGHRSVSWYQQTPGQGLQFLFEYFSETQRNKGNFPGRFSGRQFSNSRSEMNVSTLELGDSALYLCASSAMDSYNEQFFGPGTRLTVL.